This TCR beta chain was sequenced during a study of CD8 T cells in Susac syndrome. About the research overall: When blood was collected, patients with Susac syndrome were therapy-naive, were taking corticosteroids, or were receiving intravenous immunoglobulin alone.

CDR1 is SQVTM and CDR2 is ANQGSEA in the germline V gene. The CDR3 spans 11 residues. J was trimmed by 15 bases and V by 3 bases; bases with no gene match: 4. High-throughput TCR beta sequencing covered peripheral CD8+ and CD4+ T cells. The patients with Susac syndrome were individuals who fulfilled the recently defined diagnostic criteria for disease that was either definite or probable. With random hexamers, reverse transcription was performed on about 0.5 to 1 ug of RNA. It was immunoSEQ multiplex PCR that amplified TCR beta CDR3 across 54 Vbeta and 13 Jbeta. From the immunoSEQ multiplex PCR reads, TCRdb called clonotypes with MiXCR, one entry per CDR3 protein. The data show around 95,000 distinct CDR3 sequences, with nearly 97% seen just once and around 0.3% held by the top ten.

The chain combines TRBV29-1 with TRBJ1-6, with 8 bases identical to TRBD1. Material: CD8+ T cells from PBMCs. This receptor was identified in a human donor with Susac syndrome. The CDR3 here is CSVDSGGDLHF. CDR3 in DNA: TGCAGCGTTGATTCAGGGGGCGACCTCCACTTT.